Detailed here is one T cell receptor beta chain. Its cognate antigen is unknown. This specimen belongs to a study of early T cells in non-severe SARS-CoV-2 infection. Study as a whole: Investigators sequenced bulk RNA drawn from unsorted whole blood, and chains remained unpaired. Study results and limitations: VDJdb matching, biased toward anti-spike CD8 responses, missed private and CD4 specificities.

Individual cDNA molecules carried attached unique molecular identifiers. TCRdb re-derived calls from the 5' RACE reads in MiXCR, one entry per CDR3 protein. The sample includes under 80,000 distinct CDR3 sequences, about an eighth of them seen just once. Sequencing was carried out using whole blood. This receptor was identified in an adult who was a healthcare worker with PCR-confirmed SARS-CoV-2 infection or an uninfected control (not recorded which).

The CDR3 DNA reads TGCAGCGTGATGGACAGGGGCTACGAGCAGTACTTC. Amino acids: CSVMDRGYEQYF. This chain joins TRBV29-1 and TRBJ2-7, with 9 bases matching TRBD1. This CDR3 comprises 12 residues. V lost 6 bases and J lost 3; bases outside the gene matches: 3. Per germline, CDR1 SQVTM and CDR2 ANQGSEA.